This T cell receptor beta chain was documented in a study of early stage breast cancer tumors. Study background: Most invasive tumors, about 80% of the 16, were ER+/PR+/HER2-.

Points from the study as a whole: Enriched TCRB sequences shared across patients were mostly commonly generated sequences.

To note about this clone: Its target is not known.

Libraries were prepared by immunoSEQ multiplex PCR; TCRdb keeps only in-frame clonotypes and omits some of them. The table records about 51,000 clones, 78% of them present only once. This TCR was sampled from a person aged 40-50 years with breast cancer. The sample was blood.

CDR3 in amino acids: CASSDGVGTDTQYF. The CDR3, as DNA: TGTGCCAGCAGTGATGGGGTGGGCACAGATACGCAGTATTTT. The rearrangement links TRBV2 to TRBJ2-3, with no clear D. CDR1 and CDR2 (germline): SNHLY, FYNNEI. V lost 3 bases and J lost 1, with 8 bases in between. The CDR3 length is 14 residues.